This T cell receptor beta chain was captured by sequencing in a study of cytomegalovirus exposure and HLA in healthy donors. This clone was detected once. The primer mix had 60 Vbeta and 13 Jbeta primers. The repertoire was sequenced with immunoSEQ multiplex PCR; TCRdb's copy has only in-frame clones and lacks some. The sample includes over 200,000 clones, around 88% of them seen just once. The CDR3 is made up of 14 amino acids. The J segment lost 8 bases and the V segment lost 7 bases, leaving 7 bases of the junction unmatched. In germline, CDR1 is MNHNS, CDR2 SASEGT. This chain uses TRBV6-1 with TRBJ2-1, with TRBD1 matching 11 bases. The sample was PBMCs. This clonotype originated in a woman between 18 and 29 years old in good health and CMV-seronegative. This chain's CDR3 is CASKDRGRRYEQFF. The CDR3 DNA sequence: TGTGCCAGCAAGGACAGGGGGCGCAGGTATGAGCAGTTCTTC.